This TCR beta chain was observed in a study of cytomegalovirus exposure and HLA in healthy donors. Study-wide context: The study placed 80% to 90% of its 350 to 450 genotyped donors in the Caucasian-associated ancestry cluster.

General study points: A later analysis, which compared TCR beta chains of equal frequency, found the HLA-associated ones more clonally expanded. Some V segments, TRBV6-2 and TRBV6-3 among them, were indistinguishable and were therefore excluded. Across donors, sequencing depth was assumed by presence/absence analyses to be roughly uniform.

Primers: 60 Vbeta forward and 13 Jbeta reverse. Data came from immunoSEQ multiplex PCR; TCRdb stores just in-frame clones and leaves some out. The sample includes tens of thousands of clones, approximately 80% of them seen just once. V lost 0 bases and J lost 0; bases outside the gene matches: 4. The CDR3 extends over 18 amino acids. The germline V gene has CDR1 SGHRS and CDR2 YFSETQ. A word on this clone: Antigen specificity is unknown.

V and J are TRBV5-1 and TRBJ2-1; TRBD2 matches 12 bases. Sequencing was performed on PBMCs. This receptor was identified in a woman in her forties in good health and CMV-seronegative. The CDR3 DNA sequence: TGCGCCAGCAGCTTGGCCCTAGCGGGAGGGCCCTCCTACAATGAGCAGTTCTTC. Its protein product is CASSLALAGGPSYNEQFF. Supplemented by reference TRBV5-1 and TRBJ2-1, the full variable domain reads KAGVTQTPRYLIKTRGQQVTLSCSPISGHRSVSWYQQTPGQGLQFLFEYFSETQRNKGNFPGRFSGRQFSNSRSEMNVSTLELGDSALYLCASSLALAGGPSYNEQFFGPGTRLTVL.